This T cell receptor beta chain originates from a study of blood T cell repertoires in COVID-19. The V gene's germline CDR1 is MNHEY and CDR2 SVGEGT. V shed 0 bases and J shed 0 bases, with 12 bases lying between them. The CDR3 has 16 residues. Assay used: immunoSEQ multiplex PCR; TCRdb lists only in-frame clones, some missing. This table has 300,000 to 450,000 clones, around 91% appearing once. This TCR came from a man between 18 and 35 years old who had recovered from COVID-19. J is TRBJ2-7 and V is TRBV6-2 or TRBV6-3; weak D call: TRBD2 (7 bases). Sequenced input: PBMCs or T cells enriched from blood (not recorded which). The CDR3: CASSYSRRGGSYEQYF. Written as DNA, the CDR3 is TGTGCCAGCAGTTACTCGAGAAGGGGGGGCTCCTACGAGCAGTACTTC.